This T cell receptor (beta chain) was documented in a study of beta chain features in type 1 diabetes. The study, taken as a whole, reports: The similarity of naive, central memory and Treg TCRB repertoires appeared greater among patients than among healthy donors. Whether HLA type affects TCRB rearrangement stayed undetermined in the present work.

Sampling consisted of one heparinised blood draw per donor, averaging around 120 mL. Isolation of CD4+ naive, central memory, regulatory and stem cell-like memory cells was achieved by sorting via CD45RO/CCR7/CD25/CD127/CD95/CD27. After removal of 0 bases from V and 6 bases from J, the junction contained 15 bases not matched to a gene. The CDR3 runs to 19 residues. The germline gives CDR1 SGHDN, CDR2 FVKESK. Investigators reverse transcribed all isolated RNA, so they sequenced expressed TCRB transcripts. Libraries were prepared by immunoSEQ multiplex PCR; TCRdb keeps only in-frame clonotypes and omits some of them. This repertoire shows roughly 400,000 clones, about 16% found once; its top ten account for 0.019%. As to this clone: Its target is unknown.

The sample taken for sequencing was naive CD4+ T cells from blood. The sequence derives from a woman younger than 30 in good health. V is TRBV14 and J is TRBJ2-1; TRBD1 matches 9 bases. In DNA, the CDR3 is TGTGCCAGCAGCCAAGAACGAAGGGTCCGGGACAGGGAACTCAATGAGCAGTTCTTC. Protein product: CASSQERRVRDRELNEQFF.